The clone carrying this TCR beta chain has just one count. The antigen is undetermined. Germline V gives CDR1 GTSNPN, CDR2 SVGIG (reference sequence). This CDR3 comprises 13 residues. Trimming left V 4 bases short and J 4 bases short, with 11 bases between. The data are from a study of T cell responses to AZD1222 COVID-19 vaccine. Study in general: Investigators merged groups given second doses at roughly 4 or roughly 12 weeks.

Sequencing was performed with immunoSEQ multiplex PCR; in TCRdb, only in-frame clones are kept and a portion is missing. This sample has around 180,000 clones; 94% occur once, and the top ten carry 9.2%. Study-wide findings and caveats: Repertoire sampling occurred only after the peak T cell response.

This receptor was obtained from an adult in good health. The sequencing used peripheral blood, collected on day 0 of AZD1222 vaccination. The V call is TRBV30, the J call TRBJ1-5; D is unresolved. Here the CDR3 DNA reads TGTGCCTGGAACCGGGATCTTAATCAGCCCCAGCATTTT. Protein: CAWNRDLNQPQHF.